This is a list of T cell receptor beta chains from one sample in a study of blood T cell repertoires in COVID-19. Data came from immunoSEQ multiplex PCR; TCRdb stores just in-frame clones and leaves some out. The data show 65,000 to 75,000 clones, 89% seen once. The sample was peripheral blood. Every receptor here comes from a woman between 45 and 60 years old with active COVID-19. Both conserved end residues are part of each CDR3. The D gene is left open where the match is weak. Size values are once, few and many counts, or a class for expanded clones, and some rows have none.

TRBD2	TRBV7-8	TRBJ2-5	.	TGTGCCAGCAACCCTGCCAGCGGGAGTCGGGAGACCCAGTACTTC	CASNPASGSRETQYF
TRBD2	TRBV6-1	TRBJ2-7	.	TGTGCCAGCAGTGAAAGAGGCTGGGACTACTTCCACGAGCAGTACTTC	CASSERGWDYFHEQYF
.	TRBV19	TRBJ1-5	.	TGTGCCACCTCGGGAGGGCCCAATCAGCCCCAGCATTTT	CATSGGPNQPQHF
TRBD2	TRBV5-1	TRBJ2-3	.	TGCGCCAGCAGCTTGGGACTAGCGTCAGATACGCAGTATTTT	CASSLGLASDTQYF
.	TRBV7-8	TRBJ2-7	once	TGTGCCAGCAGCTTACTCCAGGGCCCCTCCTACGAGCAGTACTTC	CASSLLQGPSYEQYF
.	TRBV6-5	TRBJ2-7	.	TGTGCCAGCAGTTACAAGGGCAGGGGAACCTACGAGCAGTACTTC	CASSYKGRGTYEQYF
.	TRBV7-2	TRBJ1-2	once	TGTGCCAGCAGCCCCGACAGCCTTAACTATGGCTACACCTTC	CASSPDSLNYGYTF
.	TRBV9	TRBJ1-2	.	TGTGCCAGCAGCGTAGACGGGGAGTACACCTTC	CASSVDGEYTF
.	TRBV30	TRBJ2-7	.	TGTGCCTGGACCCTCGCGGGGGCCCCCTACGAGCAGTACTTC	CAWTLAGAPYEQYF
TRBD2	TRBV9	TRBJ2-7	.	TGTGCCAGAAATACGGACCGGGGGACTAGCGGGGGCGACTGGAGCTCCTACGAGCAGTACTTC	CARNTDRGTSGGDWSSYEQYF
TRBD1	TRBV3-1/TRBV3-2	TRBJ2-4	.	TGTGCCAGCAGCCAAGTCAGGACAGGAGCCAAAAACATTCAGTACTTC	CASSQVRTGAKNIQYF
.	TRBV30	TRBJ2-7	.	TGTGCCTGGAGTTCCACAGGCTACGAGCAGTACTTC	CAWSSTGYEQYF
TRBD2	TRBV9	TRBJ2-1	.	TGTGCCAGCAGCCTGGGAGAGGTAGCGGGAAGGTACAATGAGCAGTTCTTC	CASSLGEVAGRYNEQFF
TRBD1	TRBV6-2/TRBV6-3	TRBJ2-7	.	TGTGCCAGCAGTTTCGGGACAGAATACTACGAGCAGTACTTC	CASSFGTEYYEQYF
TRBD2	TRBV7-3	TRBJ2-7	.	TGTGCCAGCAGCTTAAAAGGCGGCGGGAGTAGGTTGTACGAGCAGTACTTC	CASSLKGGGSRLYEQYF
.	TRBV5-1	TRBJ2-2	.	TGCGCCAGCAGCTCCACGTGGGGTAGCGGAGACACCGGGGAGCTGTTTTTT	CASSSTWGSGDTGELFF
.	TRBV2	TRBJ1-2	.	TGTGCCAGCAGTGAGGGACTCCTTAACTATGGCTACACCTTC	CASSEGLLNYGYTF
.	TRBV5-1	TRBJ2-4	.	TGCGCCAGCAGCCCAGGAGGGACCCAAAACATTCAGTACTTC	CASSPGGTQNIQYF
.	TRBV28	TRBJ2-3	once	TGTGCCAGCAGTCCCGAGGGGGGGGAGGGCACAGATACGCAGTATTTT	CASSPEGGEGTDTQYF
TRBD2	TRBV5-1	TRBJ2-1	.	TGCGCCAGCAGCTTGTTAGCGGGAGGCTCCTACAATGAGCAGTTCTTC	CASSLLAGGSYNEQFF
TRBD1	TRBV29-1	TRBJ2-1	.	TGCAGCGGGGAGAGGACAGGCGGCAATGAGCAGTTCTTC	CSGERTGGNEQFF
.	TRBV28	TRBJ1-2	once	TGTGCCAGCAGCTGGAGGATTCAGGATGGCTACACCTTC	CASSWRIQDGYTF
TRBD2	TRBV19	TRBJ2-1	.	TGTGCCAGTAGTATTCTTAGTACTAGCGGGAGAGGTGGTGAGCAGTTCTTC	CASSILSTSGRGGEQFF
.	TRBV19	TRBJ1-4	.	TGTGCCAGTAGTATAGCGTCCCCAAGGGAGGAAAAACTGTTTTTT	CASSIASPREEKLFF
.	TRBV4-2	TRBJ1-1	.	TGTGCCAGCAGCCAAGAGTCCTCCGCCTCGGAGAAAGCTTTCTTT	CASSQESSASEKAFF
.	TRBV6-4	TRBJ2-3	.	TGTGCCAGCAGTAAACCCTACAGTTTTGCAGTTCAGGATACGCAGTATTTT	CASSKPYSFAVQDTQYF
.	TRBV3-1/TRBV3-2	TRBJ2-7	.	TGTGCCAGCAGCCAGCAAATCAGGGGTGGAGAGCAGTACTTC	CASSQQIRGGEQYF
TRBD1	TRBV28	TRBJ1-5	many	TGTGCCAGCAGCTCCACCGGGACAGGGCTTCAGCCCCAGCATTTT	CASSSTGTGLQPQHF